This is a list of T cell receptor beta chains from one sample in a study of cytomegalovirus exposure and HLA in healthy donors. Generated by immunoSEQ multiplex PCR, the TCRdb table keeps only in-frame clones and is missing some. The sample holds around 150,000 clones; roughly 80% are singletons and the top ten take approximately 4.5%. The sample comprised PBMCs. Receptor source: a man aged 40-49 years in good health and CMV-seronegative. Each CDR3 is given with its conserved first and last residue. D genes are given only for firm matches. Not all rows give a size; the values are once, few, many and, for expanded clones, a class.

TRBD1 TRBJ1-2 - TRBV5-4 TGTGCCAGCAGCCGGGGGACAGGGCTTTTTAGGGGCTACACCTTC CASSRGTGLFRGYTF
TRBD2 TRBJ2-3 - TRBV5-1 TGCGCCAGCAGCTTGTCTAGCGGGGGGGCCAGTTTAAGCGCAGATACGCAGTATTTT CASSLSSGGASLSADTQYF
- TRBJ2-6 - TRBV29-1 TGCAGCGTAAGCTTTGGGGCCAACGTCCTGACTTTC CSVSFGANVLTF
- TRBJ2-1 - TRBV27 TGTGCCAGCAGTCCCCCCCGCGCGGCCAACATTTACAATGAGCAGTTCTTC CASSPPRAANIYNEQFF
TRBD2 TRBJ2-5 - TRBV19 TGTGCCAGCGCTAGCGGCCAAGAGACCCAGTACTTC CASASGQETQYF
- TRBJ1-5 - TRBV28 TGTGCCTCACGGGGGGGATGGAATCAGCCCCAGCATTTT CASRGGWNQPQHF
- TRBJ2-7 - TRBV30 TGTGCCTGGAGTGTACGAGGGAATACCTACGAGCAGTACTTC CAWSVRGNTYEQYF
TRBD1 TRBJ1-5 once TRBV5-8 TGTGCCAGCAGCTTGGGGCAGGGGGTTTTTCAGCCCCAGCATTTT CASSLGQGVFQPQHF
TRBD1 TRBJ2-7 - TRBV10-3 TGTGCCATCAGTGAGTCGGGACAGAAGTTATACGAGCAGTACTTC CAISESGQKLYEQYF
- TRBJ2-6 once TRBV27 TGTGCCAGCAGCACCGGTAGTACTATCTCTGGGGCCAACGTCCTGACTTTC CASSTGSTISGANVLTF
- TRBJ1-1 - TRBV7-9 TGTGCCAGCAGCTTCCCGTACGGGGGAGCTTTCTTT CASSFPYGGAFF
TRBD1 TRBJ1-2 - TRBV5-4 TGTGCCAGCAGGAGGGACAGGGGGTCTTCCAATGGCTACACCTTC CASRRDRGSSNGYTF
- TRBJ1-2 - TRBV9 TGTGCCAGTAAGGAGGGAGAACATGGCTACACCTTC CASKEGEHGYTF
- TRBJ2-5 once TRBV11-2 TGTGCCAGCAGCCGCGTTAGCGTGGGGACCCAGTACTTC CASSRVSVGTQYF
TRBD1 TRBJ2-1 - TRBV9 TGTGCCAGCAGCGCCGACAGGGTAAATGAGCAGTTCTTC CASSADRVNEQFF
- TRBJ2-5 - TRBV7-3 TGTGCCAGCAGCTTAGCAGGGGCGGTAGAGACCCAGTACTTC CASSLAGAVETQYF
TRBD1 TRBJ1-4 once TRBV28 TGTGCCAGCAGTCCCGCCAGGGGGCAGAAAGATGAAAAACTGTTTTTT CASSPARGQKDEKLFF
- TRBJ1-2 - TRBV6-1 TGTGCCAGCAGCAGGGACTCCAACTATGGCTACACCTTC CASSRDSNYGYTF